Listed here are 6 T cell receptor beta chains from one sample, sequenced in a study of blood T cell repertoires in COVID-19. Libraries were prepared by immunoSEQ multiplex PCR; TCRdb keeps only in-frame clonotypes and omits some of them. This sample has a few hundred thousand clones, with about 87% found just once. Sequencing was carried out using PBMCs or T cells enriched from blood (not recorded which). The source of these receptors is a woman between 50 and 59 years old who had recovered from COVID-19.

This rearrangement joins TRBV30 to TRBJ2-7; 8 bases agree with TRBD2. This CDR3 has 15 amino acids. Per the germline V gene, CDR1 is GTSNPN and CDR2 is SVGIG (reference sequence). The trim removed 0 bases at V and 3 bases at J, leaving 7 bases unmatched. The CDR3 reads CAWSVREGRDYEQYF. Written as DNA, the CDR3 is TGTGCCTGGAGTGTACGGGAGGGCAGGGACTACGAGCAGTACTTC.

This clone showed up just a few times. The chain couples TRBV15 to TRBJ2-7; D unresolved. CDR3 size: 14 residues. Trimming stripped 0 bases from V and 3 bases from J, with 9 bases between. Germline CDR1 is LNHNV and CDR2 is YYDKDF (reference sequence). The CDR3 region is CATSRDLGSYEQYF. CDR3 DNA sequence: TGTGCCACCAGCAGAGATCTAGGTAGCTACGAGCAGTACTTC.

This sequence joins TRBV7-9 and TRBJ1-1, with 8 bases that match TRBD1. Germline CDR1 reads SEHNR; CDR2 reads FQNEAQ (reference sequence). The CDR3 totals 14 residues. V shed 4 bases and J 5 bases; nucleotides not matched to a gene: 6. CDR3 in DNA: TGTGCCAGCAGCTCCACAGGGGGTCGGACTGAAGCTTTCTTT. Amino acids: CASSSTGGRTEAFF. The entire variable domain, with the rest obtained from reference TRBV7-9 and TRBJ1-1, is as follows: DTGVSQNPRHKITKRGQNVTFRCDPISEHNRLYWYRQTLGQGPEFLTYFQNEAQLEKSRLLSDRFSAERPKGSFSTLEIQRTEQGDSAMYLCASSSTGGRTEAFFGQGTRLTVV.

V is TRBV25-1 and J is TRBJ1-6; D remains unclear. CDR3 length: 14 amino acids. Germline assignment: CDR1 MGHDK and CDR2 SYGVNS. V was shortened by 7 bases and J by 1 base, with 8 bases between the two germline ends. CDR3 protein: CASTEGSYNSPLHF. The CDR3 DNA sequence: TGTGCCAGCACCGAGGGATCCTATAATTCACCCCTCCACTTT.

This chain connects TRBV19 to TRBJ2-7, with 11 bases aligning to TRBD2. The germline V gene has CDR1 LNHDA and CDR2 SQIVND (reference sequence). The CDR3 has 15 amino acids. With 5 bases clipped from V and 6 bases from J, the junction kept 9 bases outside the gene matches. As DNA, the CDR3 is TGTGCCAGTAGTCAGGATGGGGGACTAGCGGTCGAGCAGTACTTC. This gives the protein CASSQDGGLAVEQYF.

The chain carries TRBV28 and TRBJ1-2, with 9 positions matching TRBD1. The V and J ends lost 4 bases and 4 bases, in that order; junction bases with no gene match: 10. This CDR3 has 16 amino acids. Germline CDR1 is MDHEN and CDR2 is SYDVKM. CDR3 nucleotide sequence: TGTGCCAGCAGTTGGGACAGGGATGCTCGGGGCTATGGCTACACCTTC. The encoded protein is CASSWDRDARGYGYTF.